This entry concerns a single TCR beta chain. The antigen remains undetermined. The data originate from a study of T cell responses to AZD1222 COVID-19 vaccine. Study at large: Combined were second doses at about 4 or about 12 weeks.

The germline V gene has CDR1 SNHLY and CDR2 FYNNEI. This CDR3 has 15 residues. Trimming stripped 2 bases from V and 9 bases from J, with 17 bases between. Assay: immunoSEQ multiplex PCR; the TCRdb copy retains only in-frame clones and omits some. Counted here are under 200,000 clones, roughly 93% occurring once; the ten biggest clones make up roughly 9.2%. Whole-study findings and limits: Spike-specific TCR repertoires showed rising breadth and depth after two AZD1222 doses. Along spike, vaccine-associated CD4 TCRs were found throughout, with dominance at 160-218 and 743-854. The study sampled repertoires only after the peak T cell response.

The sequence came from an adult in good health. This chain uses TRBV2 with TRBJ1-5; D not resolved. The material sequenced was peripheral blood, taken on day 0 of AZD1222 vaccination. Here the CDR3 DNA reads TGTGCCAGCAGTGAATACTTGACCGATCCGTCGCCCCAGCATTTT. Its protein product is CASSEYLTDPSPQHF.